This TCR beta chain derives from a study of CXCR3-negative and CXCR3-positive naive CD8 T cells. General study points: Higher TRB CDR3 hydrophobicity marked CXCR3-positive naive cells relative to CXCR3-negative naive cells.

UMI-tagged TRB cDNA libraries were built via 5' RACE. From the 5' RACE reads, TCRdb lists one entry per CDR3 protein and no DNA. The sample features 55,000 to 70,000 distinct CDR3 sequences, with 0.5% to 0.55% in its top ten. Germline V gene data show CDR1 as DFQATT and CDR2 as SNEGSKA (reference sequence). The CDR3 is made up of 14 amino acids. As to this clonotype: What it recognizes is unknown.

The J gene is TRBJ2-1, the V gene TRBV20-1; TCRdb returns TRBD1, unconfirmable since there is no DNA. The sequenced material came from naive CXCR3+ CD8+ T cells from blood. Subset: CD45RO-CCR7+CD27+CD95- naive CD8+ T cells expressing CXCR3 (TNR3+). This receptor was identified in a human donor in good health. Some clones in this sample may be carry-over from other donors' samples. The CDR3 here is CSARPPAEYNEQFF.